This TCR beta chain was obtained from a study of memory CD4+ T cells and cytomegalovirus serostatus. Overall study: This sample comes from healthy Belgian adults, several CMV seropositive, 24 seronegative. Study-level findings and limits: Each of around 69 CMV-associated TCRbeta sequences occurred in one to five individuals.

Single viable CD3+CD4+CD8-CD45RO+ cells were sorted as the memory CD4+ T cells. CMV serostatus came from serum IgG against pp150, pp28, p38, p52. Total CD4+ T cells were enriched by CD4 positive selection. CDR3 length: 14 residues. V shed 0 bases and J shed 8 bases, with 11 bases lying between them. Germline CDR1 and CDR2: GTSNPN and SVGIG (reference sequence). Repertoires were generated with immunoSEQ multiplex PCR, while TCRdb's copy carries only in-frame clones and drops some. The data contain 56,000 or so clones, roughly four fifths of them seen just once; the ten biggest clones take up roughly 1.5%. This clone was detected a few times. Its antigen remains unknown.

The sequenced sample consisted of memory CD4+ T cells from blood. The receptor was derived from an adult in good health and CMV-seronegative. This chain uses TRBV30 with TRBJ1-6; D call uncertain. Here the CDR3 reads CAWSVGGVYSPLHF. In nucleotides, the CDR3 is TGTGCCTGGAGTGTAGGTGGAGTTTATTCACCCCTCCACTTT.